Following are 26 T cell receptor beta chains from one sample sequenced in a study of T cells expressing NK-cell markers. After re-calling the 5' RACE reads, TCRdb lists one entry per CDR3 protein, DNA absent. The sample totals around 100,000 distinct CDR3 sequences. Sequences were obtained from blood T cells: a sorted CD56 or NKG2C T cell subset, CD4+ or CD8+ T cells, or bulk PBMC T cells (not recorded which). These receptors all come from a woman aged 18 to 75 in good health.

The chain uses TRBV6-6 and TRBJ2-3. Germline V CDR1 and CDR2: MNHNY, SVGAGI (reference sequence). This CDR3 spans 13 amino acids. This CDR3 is CASSYTAADTQYF.

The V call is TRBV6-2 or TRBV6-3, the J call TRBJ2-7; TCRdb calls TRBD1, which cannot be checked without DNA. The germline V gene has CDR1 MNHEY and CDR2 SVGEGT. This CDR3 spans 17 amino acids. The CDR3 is CASSYPLRQDYSYEQYF.

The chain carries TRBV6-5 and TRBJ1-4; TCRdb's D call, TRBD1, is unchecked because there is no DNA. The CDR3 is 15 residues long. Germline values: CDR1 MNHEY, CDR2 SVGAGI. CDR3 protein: CASSYPDRSNEKLFF.

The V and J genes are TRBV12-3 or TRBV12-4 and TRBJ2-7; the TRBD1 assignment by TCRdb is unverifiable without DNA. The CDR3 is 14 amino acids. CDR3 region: CASRQGATPYEQYF.

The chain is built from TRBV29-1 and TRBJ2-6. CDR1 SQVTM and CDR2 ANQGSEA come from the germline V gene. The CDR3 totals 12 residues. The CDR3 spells CSVESGANVLTF.

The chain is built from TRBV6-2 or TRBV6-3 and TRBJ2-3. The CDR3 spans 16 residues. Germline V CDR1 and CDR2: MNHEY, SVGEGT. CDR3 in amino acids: CASSYGLAVGTDTQYF.

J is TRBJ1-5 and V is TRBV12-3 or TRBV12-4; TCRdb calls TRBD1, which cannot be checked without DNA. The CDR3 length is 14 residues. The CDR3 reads CASSLLRGYQPQHF.

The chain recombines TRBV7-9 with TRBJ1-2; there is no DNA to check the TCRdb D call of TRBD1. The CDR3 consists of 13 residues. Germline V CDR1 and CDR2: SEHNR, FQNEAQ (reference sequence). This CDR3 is CASWGVLNYGYTF.

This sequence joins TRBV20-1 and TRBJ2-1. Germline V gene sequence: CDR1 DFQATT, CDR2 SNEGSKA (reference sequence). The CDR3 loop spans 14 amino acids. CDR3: CSARDEAGPNEQFF.

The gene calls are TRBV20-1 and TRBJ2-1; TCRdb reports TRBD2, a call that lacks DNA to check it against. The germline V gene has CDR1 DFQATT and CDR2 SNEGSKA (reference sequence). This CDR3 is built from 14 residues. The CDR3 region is CSAFTSGSLNEQFF.

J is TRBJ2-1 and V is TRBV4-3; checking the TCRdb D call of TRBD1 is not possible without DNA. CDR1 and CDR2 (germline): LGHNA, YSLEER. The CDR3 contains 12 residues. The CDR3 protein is CASSQGQAPQFF.

The CDR3 sequence is CSARGGTSGAGASALFTGELFF. V gene TRBV20-1 combines with J gene TRBJ2-2; with no DNA, the TCRdb D assignment of TRBD2 cannot be verified. The V gene's germline CDR1 is DFQATT and CDR2 SNEGSKA (reference sequence). This CDR3 is 22 amino acids long.

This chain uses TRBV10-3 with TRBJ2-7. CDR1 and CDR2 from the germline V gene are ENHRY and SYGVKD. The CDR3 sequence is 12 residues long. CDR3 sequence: CAISVNHYEQYF.

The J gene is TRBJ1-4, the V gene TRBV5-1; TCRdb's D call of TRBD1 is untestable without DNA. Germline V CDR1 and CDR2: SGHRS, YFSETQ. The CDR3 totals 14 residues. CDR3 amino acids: CASSGGTGLVKLFF.

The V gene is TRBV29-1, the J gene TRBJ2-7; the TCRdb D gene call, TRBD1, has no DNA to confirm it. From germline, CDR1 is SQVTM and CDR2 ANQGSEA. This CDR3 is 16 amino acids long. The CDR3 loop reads CSVRDPDSPSSYEQYF.

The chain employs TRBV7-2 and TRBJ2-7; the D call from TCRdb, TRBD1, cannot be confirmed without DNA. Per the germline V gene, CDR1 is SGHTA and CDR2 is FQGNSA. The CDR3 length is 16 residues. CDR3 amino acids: CASSPEGGQFSYEQYF.

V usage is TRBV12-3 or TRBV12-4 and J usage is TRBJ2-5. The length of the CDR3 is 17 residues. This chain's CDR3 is CASSLREVGTSPETQYF.

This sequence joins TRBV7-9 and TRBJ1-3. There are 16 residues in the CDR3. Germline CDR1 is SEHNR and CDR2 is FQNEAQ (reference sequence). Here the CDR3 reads CASSSDLRASGNTIYF.

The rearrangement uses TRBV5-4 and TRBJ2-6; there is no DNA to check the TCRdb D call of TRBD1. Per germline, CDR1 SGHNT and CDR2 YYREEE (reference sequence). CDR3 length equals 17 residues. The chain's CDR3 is CASSLGQILSGANVLTF.

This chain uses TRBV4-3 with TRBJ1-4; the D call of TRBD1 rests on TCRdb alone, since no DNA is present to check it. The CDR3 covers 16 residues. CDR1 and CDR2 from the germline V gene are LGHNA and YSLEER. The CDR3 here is CASSQEGTGGAEKLFF.

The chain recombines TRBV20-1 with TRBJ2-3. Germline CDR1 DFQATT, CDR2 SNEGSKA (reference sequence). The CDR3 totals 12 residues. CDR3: CSAREGTDTQYF.

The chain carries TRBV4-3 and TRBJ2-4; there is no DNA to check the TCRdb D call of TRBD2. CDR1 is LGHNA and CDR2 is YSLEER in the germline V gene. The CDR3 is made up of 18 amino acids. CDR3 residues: CASSQEASGGPGENIQYF.

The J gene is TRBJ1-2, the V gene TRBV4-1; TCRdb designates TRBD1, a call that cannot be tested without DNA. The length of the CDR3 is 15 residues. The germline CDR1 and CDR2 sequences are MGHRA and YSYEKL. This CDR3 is CASSPKQGHDYGYTF.

CDR3 protein: CASSLGGPGYQPQHF. V is TRBV27 and J is TRBJ1-5; TCRdb's D gene call, TRBD1, goes unchecked for lack of DNA. The CDR3 is made up of 15 amino acids. Germline CDR1 is MNHEY and CDR2 is SMNVEV (reference sequence).

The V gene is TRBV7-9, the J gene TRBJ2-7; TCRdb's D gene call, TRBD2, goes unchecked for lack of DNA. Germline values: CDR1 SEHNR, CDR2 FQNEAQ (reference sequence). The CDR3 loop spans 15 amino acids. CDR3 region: CALGRASLGPYEQYF.

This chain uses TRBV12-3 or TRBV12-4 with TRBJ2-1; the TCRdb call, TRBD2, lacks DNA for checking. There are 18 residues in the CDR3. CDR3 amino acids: CASSPGTSGRSSYNEQFF.